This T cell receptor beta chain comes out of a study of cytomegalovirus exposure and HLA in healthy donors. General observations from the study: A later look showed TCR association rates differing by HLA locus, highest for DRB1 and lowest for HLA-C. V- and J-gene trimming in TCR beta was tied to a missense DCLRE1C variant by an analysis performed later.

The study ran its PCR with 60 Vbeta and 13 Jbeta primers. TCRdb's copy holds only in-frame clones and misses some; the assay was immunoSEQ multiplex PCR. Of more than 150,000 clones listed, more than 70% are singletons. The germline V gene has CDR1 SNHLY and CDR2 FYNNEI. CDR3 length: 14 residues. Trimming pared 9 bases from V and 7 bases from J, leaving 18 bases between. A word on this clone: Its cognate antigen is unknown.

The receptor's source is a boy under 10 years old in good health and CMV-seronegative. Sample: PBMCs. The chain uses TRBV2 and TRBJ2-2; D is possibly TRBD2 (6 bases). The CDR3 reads CARSGGDGNGELFF. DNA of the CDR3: TGTGCCAGGTCGGGCGGGGACGGGAACGGGGAGCTGTTTTTT. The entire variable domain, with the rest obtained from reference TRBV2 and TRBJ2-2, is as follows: EPEVTQTPSHQVTQMGQEVILRCVPISNHLYFYWYRQILGQKVEFLVSFYNNEISEKSEIFDDQFSVERPDGSNFTLKIRSTKLEDSAMYFCARSGGDGNGELFFGEGSRLTVL.